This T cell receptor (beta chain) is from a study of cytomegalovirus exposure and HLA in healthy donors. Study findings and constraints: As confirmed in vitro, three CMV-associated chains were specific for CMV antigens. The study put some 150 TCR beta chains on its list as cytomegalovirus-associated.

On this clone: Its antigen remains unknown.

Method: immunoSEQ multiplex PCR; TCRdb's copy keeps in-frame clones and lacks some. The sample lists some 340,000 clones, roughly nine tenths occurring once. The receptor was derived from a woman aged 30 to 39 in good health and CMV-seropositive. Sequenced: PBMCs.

CDR3 nucleotides: TGTGCCTGGATTGTAGGCGGAGATACGCAGTATTTT. Translated: CAWIVGGDTQYF. V and J are TRBV30 and TRBJ2-3; no clear D gene. This CDR3 has 12 amino acids. Germline V gene lookup returns CDR1 GTSNPN and CDR2 SVGIG (reference sequence). Trimming took 4 bases from V and 5 from J, leaving 10 bases between them.